These 17 T cell receptor beta chains share one sample of origin, sequenced in a study of blood T cell repertoires in COVID-19 (dated by TCRdb to 2019 to 2021). The library relied on the immunoSEQ multiplex PCR assay. TCRdb retrieved this table from immuneACCESS and kept in-frame rearrangements only. Not all clones are present; in checked studies, unresolved V genes account for under half, and no reason is known for the remainder. The table for this sample lists under 200,000 clones; approximately 90% of them were counted only once. 10% of the sample lies in the top ten. Sequencing was carried out using peripheral blood. These receptors were taken from a woman aged 65 to 85 with COVID-19, enrolled during active disease.

The chain is built from TRBV18 and TRBJ1-2; D unresolved. The CDR3 runs 15 residues. Trimming pared 0 bases from V and 2 bases from J, leaving 10 bases between. The germline V gene has CDR1 KGHSH and CDR2 LQKENI. The CDR3 protein is CASSPPIARNYGYTF. The DNA for the CDR3 is TGTGCCAGCTCACCACCTATCGCGCGAAACTATGGCTACACCTTC.

This clone was recorded only once. The rearrangement links TRBV11-2 to TRBJ1-3; maybe TRBD1 (6 bases). Trimming cost V 3 bases and J 2 bases, with 14 bases left between them. Germline CDR1 reads SGHAT; CDR2 reads FQNNGV. The CDR3 is 16 amino acids. This CDR3 is CASSFIGGEAGNTIYF. CDR3 nucleotide sequence: TGTGCCAGCAGCTTTATAGGGGGGGAAGCTGGAAACACCATATATTTT.

J is TRBJ1-1 and V is TRBV12-3 or TRBV12-4; D possibly corresponds to TRBD1 (6 bases). This CDR3 has 12 residues. Trimming shortened V by 5 bases and J by 11 bases, and 15 bases separated the two germline ends. The CDR3 loop reads CASSVGGPGAFF. The CDR3 DNA is TGTGCCAGCAGTGTGGGGGGGCCTGGGGCTTTCTTT.

The rearrangement joins TRBV11-2 to TRBJ1-1; D remains unclear. This CDR3 spans 15 amino acids. The germline CDR1 and CDR2 sequences are SGHAT and FQNNGV. V was pared by 3 bases and J by 2 bases, with 13 bases between. The CDR3 loop reads CASSFSEGINTEAFF. CDR3 nucleotide sequence: TGTGCCAGCAGCTTTAGCGAGGGAATAAACACTGAAGCTTTCTTT.

This sequence joins TRBV6-4 and TRBJ1-1; the match to TRBD1 covers 7 bases. This CDR3 comprises 12 residues. Germline assignment: CDR1 MRHNA and CDR2 SNTAGT. With 6 bases clipped from V and 8 bases from J, the junction kept 6 bases outside the gene matches. The CDR3 region is CASRGQTREAFF. The CDR3 DNA sequence: TGTGCCAGCAGGGGACAGACCAGAGAAGCTTTCTTT.

This clone was counted a single time. This chain connects TRBV6-6 to TRBJ2-3; a weak D match, TRBD2 (6 bases). Germline CDR1 MNHNY, CDR2 SVGAGI (reference sequence). This CDR3 comprises 15 residues. V lost 2 bases, J lost 6 bases, and 15 bases lay in between. The CDR3 reads CASSYGGVTPDTQYF. The CDR3 DNA follows: TGTGCCAGCAGTTACGGCGGGGTGACCCCGGATACGCAGTATTTT.

CDR3 sequence reads: CASSQDQYGYTF. The CDR3 coding sequence is TGCGCCAGCAGCCAAGATCAATATGGCTACACCTTC. The rearrangement uses TRBV4-1 and TRBJ1-2; no reliable D call. The germline CDR1 and CDR2 sequences are MGHRA and YSYEKL. The CDR3 length is 12 residues. Trimming took 0 bases from V and 5 from J, leaving 4 bases between them.

The chain has TRBV29-1 and TRBJ2-1; D is possibly TRBD1 (5 bases). This CDR3 contains 12 residues. Germline lookup yields CDR1 SQVTM and CDR2 ANQGSEA. The ends were cut back, 5 bases at V and 8 bases at J, with 13 bases in the middle. The CDR3 DNA reads TGCAGCGTTTCCAGGGTTTTGGATGAGCAGTTCTTC. Amino acid sequence: CSVSRVLDEQFF.

In its sample, this clone was seen a few times. The chain couples TRBV2 to TRBJ1-2; D is unresolved. CDR3 size: 13 residues. V was shortened by 6 bases and J by 4 bases, with 12 bases between the two germline ends. CDR1 is SNHLY, CDR2 FYNNEI, per germline. CDR3 coding DNA: TGTGCCAGCAGGACGGAGGCGACCTATGGCTACACCTTC. It codes for CASRTEATYGYTF.

This chain uses TRBV28 with TRBJ1-4; unclear D gene. CDR3 length: 15 residues. The germline V and J ends were trimmed by 4 bases and 5 bases, with 14 bases remaining between them. Germline CDR1 and CDR2: MDHEN and SYDVKM. The chain's CDR3 is CASSSRHSGNEKLFF. The CDR3 coding sequence is TGTGCCAGCAGTTCTAGGCACTCGGGAAATGAAAAACTGTTTTTT.

The chain joins TRBV11-3 to TRBJ2-1, with TRBD2 matching over 8 bases. The V and J ends lost 5 bases and 4 bases, in that order; junction bases with no gene match: 13. Germline CDR1 SGHNT, CDR2 YENEEA. CDR3 length: 17 residues. CDR3 in DNA: TGTGCCAGCAGCCTCCAGTCGGGGGGGCTCATGTACAATGAGCAGTTCTTC. Amino acid sequence: CASSLQSGGLMYNEQFF.

The rearrangement joins TRBV28 to TRBJ1-2; the D gene is possibly TRBD1 (6 bases). Germline CDR1 reads MDHEN; CDR2 reads SYDVKM. The length of the CDR3 is 14 residues. V was shortened by 3 bases and J by 3 bases, with 11 bases between the two germline ends. The CDR3 bases are TGTGCCAGCAGTTTCCGCAGGGGTTACTATGGCTACACCTTC. Amino acid sequence: CASSFRRGYYGYTF.

The chain carries TRBV6-5 and TRBJ1-5; the D gene is possibly TRBD1 (5 bases). The CDR3 spans 16 residues. The V end lost 4 bases, the J end lost 1 base, and 14 bases lay between the germline ends. Germline V gene sequence: CDR1 MNHEY, CDR2 SVGAGI. For the CDR3, the DNA is TGTGCCAGCAGTTTTTTCGTCGGGGGGAGCAATCAGCCCCAGCATTTT. As protein: CASSFFVGGSNQPQHF.

This chain links TRBV11-1 with TRBJ1-6, with 7 bases that match TRBD1. Germline loops: CDR1 SGHAT, CDR2 FQDESV (reference sequence). Unmatched junction bases numbered 12, after V lost 4 bases and J lost 15 bases. This CDR3 contains 14 residues. CDR3 sequence: CASSWTDSGTDLHF. The CDR3 region has the DNA TGTGCCAGCAGCTGGACAGATTCCGGGACAGACCTCCACTTT.

This clone appeared a single time. This chain uses TRBV13 with TRBJ1-6; tentative D call: TRBD1 (6 bases). The ends were cut back, 0 bases at V and 3 bases at J, with 15 bases in the middle. This CDR3 region has 18 residues. Germline V CDR1 and CDR2: PRHDT, FYEKMQ (reference sequence). The CDR3 here is CASSLGWAGTSYNSPLHF. The CDR3 bases are TGTGCCAGCAGCTTAGGTTGGGCAGGGACAAGCTATAATTCACCCCTCCACTTT.

This clone has just one count. V and J are TRBV3-1 (or the pseudogene TRBV3-2) and TRBJ2-1, with 10 bases fitting TRBD2. The CDR3 runs to 14 residues. The germline gives CDR1 LGHDT, CDR2 YNNKEL (reference sequence). The V segment lost 4 bases and the J segment 8 bases; nucleotides outside the gene matches: 5. CDR3 nucleotides: TGTGCCAGCAGCCCTAGCGGGGGTCTGTATGAGCAGTTCTTC. Translating it yields CASSPSGGLYEQFF.

This clone was detected only a few times. The chain employs TRBV30 and TRBJ1-6, with 7 bases that match TRBD1. The V and J ends lost 2 bases and 5 bases, in that order; junction bases with no gene match: 3. The germline V gene encodes CDR1 GTSNPN and CDR2 SVGIG (reference sequence). CDR3 size: 14 residues. The CDR3 loop is CAWSRDSNNSPLHF. In DNA form, the CDR3 reads TGTGCCTGGAGTCGGGACAGCAATAATTCACCCCTCCACTTT.